The TCR beta chain under discussion was sequenced for a study of blood T cell repertoires in COVID-19. With respect to this clone: Relative to the germline gene, one junction end is altered; a read error may explain this.

Using immunoSEQ multiplex PCR, the repertoire was profiled, and TCRdb retains in-frame clones only, with some absent. The table has about 370,000 clones, 90% seen once. This sequence was found in a man aged 18 to 29 with active or convalescent COVID-19. Sequenced material: peripheral blood.

Here the CDR3 DNA reads TGCCTGACTAGCGGGACTTCTTCAGATACGCAGTATTTT. The encoded protein is CLTSGTSSDTQYF. The V and J genes are TRBV3-1 (or the pseudogene TRBV3-2) and TRBJ2-3, with 11 nucleotides matching TRBD2. The CDR3 sequence is 13 residues long. Germline V gives CDR1 LGHDT, CDR2 YNNKEL (reference sequence).